This TCR beta chain was sequenced in a study of shared clonotypes between healthy human individuals. The naive CD8 population came from CD45RO-negative cells selected for CCR7, without terminally differentiated effector memory CD45RA+ cells. The table came from immunoSEQ multiplex PCR; TCRdb's copy has only in-frame clones and leaves some out. The sample lists some 2 million clones, roughly 95% seen once, with more than 0.95% in the top ten. This TCR derives from a man younger than 35 in good health. The source material was naive CD8+ T cells sorted from blood.

CDR3 sequence reads: CASSPTGAGANVLTF. CDR3 in DNA: TGTGCCAGCAGCCCCACAGGGGCTGGGGCCAACGTCCTGACTTTC. The V call is TRBV9, the J call TRBJ2-6; 7 bases map to TRBD1. The germline V gene encodes CDR1 SGDLS and CDR2 YYNGEE. The V segment lost 4 bases and the J segment 2 bases; nucleotides outside the gene matches: 3. The CDR3 consists of 15 residues.